This T cell receptor (beta chain) was identified during a study of shared clonotypes between healthy human individuals. Study outcomes and limitations: Only blood was sampled, and tissue TCR repertoires likely differ from blood ones.

Notes on this clone: What it binds is not known.

This CDR3 spans 18 amino acids. Trimming removed 3 bases at V and 2 bases at J, with 19 bases between. Germline V gene sequence: CDR1 SEHNR, CDR2 FQNEAQ (reference sequence). In replicate PCRs of sorted subsets, approximately 190 ng DNA, approximately 30,000 T cell genomes, was used. Methods used by the authors: Because ImmunoSEQ provided only junction sequences with no quality scores, the filtering differed. Sequencing was performed with immunoSEQ multiplex PCR; in TCRdb, only in-frame clones are kept and a portion is missing. That table gives V, J and clone size, and the DNA gave D and trimming. Seen here are about 2 million clones, about 95% observed once, and the top ten hold roughly 1%. Naivety among CD8 cells was defined by CD45RO negativity and positive CCR7 selection, thereby excluding terminally differentiated effector memory CD45RA+ cells.

The receptor's source is a man younger than 30 in good health. This sequence joins TRBV7-9 and TRBJ2-2, with D unclear. Specimen: naive CD8+ T cells sorted from blood. The CDR3 here is CASSLPLHSALNTGELFF. DNA for the CDR3: TGTGCCAGCAGCTTGCCCTTACACTCGGCCCTTAACACCGGGGAGCTGTTTTTT.